This TCR beta chain was recovered during a study of blood T cell repertoires in COVID-19 (dated by TCRdb to the early 2020s). Regarding the complete study: The collaborator samples originated in the United States, Italy and Spain and spanned the acute and convalescent phases of COVID-19. The samples were drawn from the first 160 participants of the ongoing ImmuneRACE study and from 950 to 1,500 subjects provided by 6 global collaborators. Where available, HLA class I and class II types were obtained from metadata supplied by the sample provider rather than from assay-based typing. The material from the prospective study consisted of cDNA or gDNA derived from T cells, B-cell-depleted T cells, or PBMCs. A de-identified subject ID, COVID-19 status, age in years and sex were almost always included in the sample metadata. The repertoires were released in a freely available public database meant as a resource for research on the immune response to SARS-CoV-2. Deeply sampled blood TCRbeta repertoires from subjects exposed to, actively infected with, or recovered from COVID-19 were included in the dataset. Broad study findings and their caveats: The amount of clinical and demographic metadata varied by source and participant and was provided uncurated.

The collaborating institutions used their own protocols to collect whole blood in K2EDTA tubes. For TCRbeta analysis, collaborator samples were shipped as frozen whole blood, as isolated PBMCs, or as DNA extracted from either sample type. TCRbeta CDR3 regions were amplified from genomic DNA using the immunoSEQ Assay, a bias-controlled multiplex PCR. The original methods were these. The number of nucleated cells in each sample was estimated from the amplification of reference gene primers within the assay. To quantify the absolute abundance of each unique TCRbeta CDR3 rearrangement, sequence reads were collapsed and filtered. For each sample, productive Simpson clonality was calculated by taking the square root of Simpson's diversity index across productive rearrangements. Sourced from immuneACCESS, this table was stored by TCRdb with only in-frame sequences that have V and J called. A share of the clones is absent; for the studies checked, an unresolved V gene accounts for under half, and the remainder has no known explanation. That table is the source of V, J and clone size, and D and trimming were worked out from the DNA. The sample table contains a few hundred thousand clones; only one count was recorded for more than 75% of them. 3% to 3.5% of the sample belongs to the ten largest clones.

This clone was observed a single time. Which antigen it targets is not known. Per-nucleotide qualities are absent, and no much larger clonotype sits a single base away. The TCR sequence derives from a man aged 55 to 70 with acute or convalescent COVID-19. Sequencing was carried out using peripheral blood.

The bases are TGTGCCAGTAGGACAGGGGAAGATCGGTCACCCCTCCACTTT. This gives the protein CASRTGEDRSPLHF. The chain is assembled from TRBV19 and TRBJ1-6; TRBD1 lines up with 8 middle nucleotides. The CDR1 and CDR2 encoded by the germline V gene (reference sequence) are LNHDA and SQIVND. At the junction V is shortened by 6 bases and J by 10 bases; bases outside the gene matches: 8. The CDR3 contains 14 residues, cysteine and phenylalanine counted. The kept DNA is CDR3 alone, 42 bases in frame from the first base.